The 29 T cell receptor beta chains presented below share a single source sample, sequenced in a study of cytomegalovirus exposure and HLA in healthy donors. PCR was performed using 60 Vbeta and 13 Jbeta primers. Here immunoSEQ multiplex PCR was the method, and the copy in TCRdb shows in-frame clones only, minus some. The profile shows 100,000 or so clones, about 75% of them singletons. Sequencing was done on a sample of PBMCs. Receptor source: a woman in her forties in good health and CMV-seropositive.

The chain combines TRBV5-1 with TRBJ2-2; 8 bases line up with TRBD1. Trimming removed 1 base from V and 1 base from J; junction bases left unmatched: 3. The CDR3 runs to 16 residues. The germline CDR1 and CDR2 sequences are SGHRS and YFSETQ. CDR3 in DNA: TGCGCCAGCAGCTTGCGAGGGACAGGGAACACCGGGGAGCTGTTTTTT. Amino acid sequence: CASSLRGTGNTGELFF.

The genes are TRBV19 and TRBJ2-7, with 15 bases identical to TRBD2. This CDR3 comprises 17 residues. Losses at the gene ends were 5 bases for V and 2 bases for J; bases not matched to a gene: 7. Per germline, CDR1 LNHDA and CDR2 SQIVND (reference sequence). The CDR3 here is CASSEGLAGGLAYEQYF. The CDR3 region has the DNA TGTGCCAGTAGTGAAGGACTAGCGGGGGGGCTAGCCTACGAGCAGTACTTC.

The gene calls are TRBV2 and TRBJ2-7; the D gene is possibly TRBD1 (5 bases). The CDR3 is 13 amino acids. Germline V CDR1 and CDR2: SNHLY, FYNNEI. V lost 7 bases and J 7 bases, leaving 17 bases between the germline ends. In DNA, the CDR3 is TGTGCCAGCACGCAGGGATTATTTTTAGAGCAGTACTTC. This codes for CASTQGLFLEQYF.

The genes are TRBV6-6 and TRBJ2-7; TRBD1 aligns across 9 bases. V lost 2 bases, J lost 7 bases, and 9 bases stayed unmatched. CDR1 and CDR2 (germline): MNHNY, SVGAGI (reference sequence). The CDR3 has 15 residues. DNA for the CDR3: TGTGCCAGCAGTTACCTTACCGGGACAGGGAAAGAGCAGTACTTC. Residues: CASSYLTGTGKEQYF.

The rearrangement links TRBV5-1 to TRBJ2-5; 10 positions match TRBD2. The V gene end was trimmed by 6 bases and the J gene end by 5 bases; junction bases not matched to a gene: 4. Per germline, CDR1 SGHRS and CDR2 YFSETQ. The CDR3 runs 13 residues. This chain's CDR3 is CASTSGLAETQYF. CDR3 DNA: TGCGCCAGCACCTCGGGACTAGCGGAGACCCAGTACTTC.

The chain is built from TRBV5-1 and TRBJ1-1, with TRBD1 matching 9 bases. Germline CDR1 reads SGHRS; CDR2 reads YFSETQ. The CDR3 totals 15 residues. Trimming cost V 0 bases and J 4 bases; bases outside gene matches: 4. The CDR3 sequence: CASSLEQGAVTEAFF. CDR3 nucleotide sequence: TGCGCCAGCAGCTTGGAACAGGGGGCTGTCACTGAAGCTTTCTTT.

The rearrangement uses TRBV30 and TRBJ1-5; D gene uncertain. The CDR3 is made up of 11 amino acids. Deletions cut 0 bases from V and 11 bases from J, with 8 bases between. Germline V CDR1 and CDR2: GTSNPN, SVGIG (reference sequence). This CDR3 is CAWSVGETQHF. The CDR3 DNA reads TGTGCCTGGAGTGTAGGAGAAACCCAGCATTTT. Full variable domain (missing parts from reference TRBV30 and TRBJ1-5): SQTIHQWPATLVQPVGSPLSLECTVEGTSNPNLYWYRQAAGRGLQLLFYSVGIGQISSEVPQNLSASRPQDRQFILSSKKLLLSDSGFYLCAWSVGETQHFGDGTRLSIL.

This chain joins TRBV28 and TRBJ2-3; TRBD1 aligns across 7 bases. The CDR3 loop spans 12 amino acids. J gave up 9 bases and V 5 bases, and 5 bases lay outside the gene matches. CDR1 and CDR2 (germline): MDHEN, SYDVKM. The CDR3 nucleotides read TGTGCCAGCAGTCCTCAGGGGGAAACGCAGTATTTT. This sequence encodes CASSPQGETQYF.

The chain couples TRBV7-9 to TRBJ2-7; tentatively, D is TRBD2 (5 bases). Per the germline V gene, CDR1 is SEHNR and CDR2 is FQNEAQ (reference sequence). This CDR3 is 13 amino acids long. V was clipped by 1 base and J by 7 bases, with 11 bases between them. For the CDR3, the DNA is TGTGCCAGCAGCTTAGACGCGGGCCGGGAGCAGTACTTC. It encodes CASSLDAGREQYF.

The table lists this clone with a count of one. This chain links TRBV2 with TRBJ2-1; D remains ambiguous. V was shortened by 6 bases and J by 7 bases, with 19 bases between the two germline ends. The CDR3 is 15 residues long. The germline gives CDR1 SNHLY, CDR2 FYNNEI. CDR3 sequence reads: CASRGLEAFRNEQFF. In DNA, the CDR3 is TGTGCCAGCAGAGGTCTCGAGGCATTCCGGAATGAGCAGTTCTTC.

This clone showed up just once. The chain couples TRBV11-2 to TRBJ1-1; D is uncertain. Germline V gene lookup returns CDR1 SGHAT and CDR2 FQNNGV. Trimming shortened V by 6 bases and J by 2 bases, and 19 bases separated the two germline ends. The CDR3 sequence is 16 residues long. CDR3 region: CASRLMASLLNTEAFF. In DNA form, the CDR3 reads TGTGCCAGCAGACTAATGGCGAGCTTACTTAACACTGAAGCTTTCTTT. The whole variable domain, filled in from reference TRBV11-2 and TRBJ1-1, reads EAGVAQSPRYKIIEKRQSVAFWCNPISGHATLYWYQQILGQGPKLLIQFQNNGVVDDSQLPKDRFSAERLKGVDSTLKIQPAKLEDSAVYLCASRLMASLLNTEAFFGQGTRLTVV.

The chain combines TRBV7-9 with TRBJ1-6, with D possibly TRBD1 on 6 matching bases. This CDR3 spans 16 amino acids. CDR1 is SEHNR and CDR2 is FQNEAQ in the germline V gene (reference sequence). V was cut by 4 bases and J by 3 bases, with 13 bases left in between. CDR3 in DNA: TGTGCCAGCAGCTCGGACAGAATCATCTATAATTCACCCCTCCACTTT. This sequence encodes CASSSDRIIYNSPLHF.

This sequence joins TRBV5-6 and TRBJ2-6; 8 nucleotides line up with TRBD1. Looked up from germline, CDR1 is SGHDT and CDR2 is YYEEEE. There are 17 residues in the CDR3. V lost 2 bases and J lost 3; bases outside the gene matches: 7. DNA for the CDR3: TGTGCCAGCAGCTTAAGACAGGGGAGTGTTGGGGCCAACGTCCTGACTTTC. Translated: CASSLRQGSVGANVLTF. Drawing the rest from reference TRBV5-6 and TRBJ2-6, the complete variable domain is DAGVTQSPTHLIKTRGQQVTLRCSPKSGHDTVSWYQQALGQGPQFIFQYYEEEERQRGNFPDRFSGHQFPNYSSELNVNALLLGDSALYLCASSLRQGSVGANVLTFGAGSRLTVL.

V is TRBV6-5 and J is TRBJ1-2; TRBD1 might be the D (5 bases). CDR1 and CDR2 (germline): MNHEY, SVGAGI. The CDR3 length is 13 residues. Trimming stripped 6 bases from V and 7 bases from J, with 15 bases between. CDR3 sequence (DNA): TGTGCCAGCAGACCCAGGGTCGTTGGTGGCTACACCTTC. It encodes CASRPRVVGGYTF.

The rearrangement uses TRBV30 and TRBJ2-2, with TRBD1 as a possible D gene (6 bases). V lost 2 bases to trimming and J lost 6 bases, with 19 bases between them. Germline assignment: CDR1 GTSNPN and CDR2 SVGIG (reference sequence). The CDR3 extends over 16 amino acids. CDR3 DNA: TGTGCCTGGAGTACCCTCCCAGGGACACAACCCGGGGAGCTGTTTTTT. Protein product: CAWSTLPGTQPGELFF.

This clone was seen a few times. J is TRBJ2-1 and V is TRBV5-1, with D perhaps TRBD2 (5 bases). Germline CDR1 SGHRS, CDR2 YFSETQ. The length of the CDR3 is 16 residues. V lost 2 bases and J lost 5, with 17 bases in between. The CDR3 reads CASSLEGLSSHNEQFF. In DNA, the CDR3 is TGCGCCAGCAGCTTAGAAGGACTGTCTTCCCACAATGAGCAGTTCTTC.

CDR3 sequence: CASSHLGGADYGYTF. The DNA for the CDR3 is TGTGCCAGCAGCCACCTAGGCGGGGCGGACTATGGCTACACCTTC. The chain is built from TRBV14 and TRBJ1-2; TRBD1 might be the D (5 bases). Trimming stripped 3 bases from V and 3 bases from J, with 14 bases between. Germline CDR1 is SGHDN and CDR2 is FVKESK. CDR3 length equals 15 residues.

This clone was seen a handful of times. This chain uses TRBV9 with TRBJ1-1, with 8 positions matching TRBD1. The V segment lost 4 bases and the J segment 11 bases; nucleotides outside the gene matches: 13. The CDR3 loop spans 14 amino acids. CDR1 is SGDLS and CDR2 is YYNGEE in the germline V gene. CDR3: CASSPRTGSATAFF. The CDR3, as DNA: TGTGCCAGCAGCCCCCGGACAGGGTCTGCTACGGCTTTCTTT.

In nucleotides, the CDR3 is TGTGCTTTTACAATCGCCGGACAGGGGGTTAACTATGGCTACACCTTC. Its protein product is CAFTIAGQGVNYGYTF. The chain links TRBV30 to TRBJ1-2, with TRBD1 matching 10 bases. The CDR3 totals 16 residues. Germline V gene data show CDR1 as GTSNPN and CDR2 as SVGIG (reference sequence).

The CDR3 bases are TGTGCCAGCAGACCCGCTACGGGGAGCGAGCAGTACTTC. It specifies CASRPATGSEQYF. This sequence joins TRBV6-5 and TRBJ2-7; tentatively, D is TRBD2 (5 bases). Germline lookup yields CDR1 MNHEY and CDR2 SVGAGI. The V end was cut by 6 bases, the J end by 6 bases, with 15 bases between. The CDR3 has 13 residues.

This clone was seen a few times. The CDR3 DNA reads TGTGCCAGCTCCCAGGCCTCTGGGGCCAACGTCCTGACTTTC. Translation gives CASSQASGANVLTF. The chain is built from TRBV7-8 and TRBJ2-6; D is undetermined. Between the trimmed V and J ends, which lost 8 bases and 0 bases, there was a span of 8 bases. The CDR3 has 14 residues. CDR1 and CDR2 (germline): SGHVS, FQNEAQ.

The J gene is TRBJ1-5, the V gene TRBV30, with D hard to call. The germline gives CDR1 GTSNPN, CDR2 SVGIG (reference sequence). The CDR3 loop spans 14 amino acids. V lost 0 bases to trimming and J lost 7 bases, with 13 bases between them. Here the CDR3 DNA reads TGTGCCTGGAGTGTACTTTCTGAGCAACAGCCCCAGCATTTT. Its protein product is CAWSVLSEQQPQHF.

This clone was seen a handful of times. The rearrangement joins TRBV30 to TRBJ1-1; TRBD1 is a possible D gene (5 bases). Trimming stripped 3 bases from V and 1 base from J, with 6 bases between. The CDR3 is made up of 12 amino acids. Per the germline V gene, CDR1 is GTSNPN and CDR2 is SVGIG (reference sequence). The CDR3 sequence is CAWRTGNTEAFF. In DNA form, the CDR3 reads TGTGCCTGGAGAACAGGGAACACTGAAGCTTTCTTT.

The gene calls are TRBV27 and TRBJ2-1; TRBD1 matches at 9 bases. There are 14 residues in the CDR3. Germline V gene data show CDR1 as MNHEY and CDR2 as SMNVEV (reference sequence). V shed 6 bases and J 3 bases; nucleotides not matched to a gene: 3. The DNA for the CDR3 is TGTGCCAGCAGACCGGACAGGGGCTACAATGAGCAGTTCTTC. This sequence encodes CASRPDRGYNEQFF.

The genes are TRBV4-1 and TRBJ1-1; 7 bases line up with TRBD1. This CDR3 comprises 15 residues. With 3 bases clipped from V and 1 base from J, the junction kept 5 bases outside the gene matches. Germline V gene data show CDR1 as MGHRA and CDR2 as YSYEKL. CDR3 in DNA: TGCGCCAGCAGCCACGGGACAGTTCCGAACACTGAAGCTTTCTTT. This sequence encodes CASSHGTVPNTEAFF.

The count of this clone is one. The J gene is TRBJ2-6, the V gene TRBV4-1, with a possible D match to TRBD1 (5 bases). The V and J ends lost 2 bases and 1 base respectively, with 9 bases between them. The CDR3 covers 16 residues. Germline V lookup: CDR1 MGHRA, CDR2 YSYEKL. As DNA, the CDR3 is TGCGCCAGCAGCCAAACAGGCTTATCTGGGGCCAACGTCCTGACTTTC. This encodes CASSQTGLSGANVLTF.

Here the CDR3 DNA reads TGTGCCAGCAGTTACCACCGGGACAGGAACACTGAAGCTTTCTTT. Protein: CASSYHRDRNTEAFF. The chain links TRBV6-6 to TRBJ1-1, with 7 bases lining up with TRBD1. The CDR3 extends over 15 amino acids. The trim removed 2 bases at V and 1 base at J, leaving 4 bases unmatched. Germline CDR1 MNHNY, CDR2 SVGAGI (reference sequence).

The rearrangement joins TRBV2 to TRBJ2-6; D remains unclear. V lost 6 bases and J lost 0, with 6 bases in between. This CDR3 spans 14 amino acids. Germline CDR1 reads SNHLY; CDR2 reads FYNNEI. The CDR3 DNA sequence: TGTGCCAGCAGCACAGTCTCTGGGGCCAACGTCCTGACTTTC. It yields the protein CASSTVSGANVLTF.

The chain carries TRBV7-2 and TRBJ2-3; the match to TRBD1 covers 7 bases. Germline CDR1 is SGHTA and CDR2 is FQGNSA. The CDR3 is 15 residues long. V lost 1 base and J lost 1; bases outside the gene matches: 2. CDR3 sequence: CASSLDRGGTDTQYF. The CDR3, as DNA: TGTGCCAGCAGCTTAGACAGGGGAGGCACAGATACGCAGTATTTT.